This entry lists 28 T cell receptor beta chains sequenced from one sample in a study of regulatory T cells in long-lasting Graves disease. Construction of the TCR beta libraries employed iRepertoire HTBI primers in conjunction with Arm-PCR of CDR3 regions. Each CDR3 protein is one row after TCRdb ran MiXCR on the multiplex PCR reads. The repertoire holds approximately 440,000 distinct CDR3 sequences, with 15% to 20% as singletons. This sample's time point: newly diagnosed GD, antithyroid drugs for less than 3 months. The TCR library was prepared using RNA isolated from PBMCs. These data also featured in a second study, about T cells in Graves' hyperthyroidism and ophthalmopathy.

Material: peripheral blood mononuclear cells (PBMCs), obtained at new diagnosis, from a patient treated with antithyroid drugs. The receptors here all came from a man between 35 and 55 years old with Graves disease.

This clonotype has just a few counts. The chain couples TRBV24-1 to TRBJ2-1, with 8 bases lining up with TRBD2. Germline CDR1 is KGHDR and CDR2 is SFDVKD. Trimming removed 9 bases from V and 5 bases from J; junction bases left unmatched: 5. The CDR3 loop spans 13 amino acids. The CDR3 DNA is TGTGCCACCCTCAGCGGGAGAAACAATGAGCAGTTCTTC. Its translation: CATLSGRNNEQFF.

This clonotype appeared a single time. The V gene is TRBV20-1, the J gene TRBJ2-5; 10 bases fit TRBD2. CDR1 and CDR2 from the germline V gene are DFQATT and SNEGSKA (reference sequence). Unmatched junction bases numbered 8, after V lost 6 bases and J lost 4 bases. The CDR3 covers 14 residues. DNA of the CDR3: TGCAGTGCCGCTCCTCTAGCGGGAGTAGAGACCCAGTACTTC. Amino acid sequence: CSAAPLAGVETQYF.

This clonotype was recorded at least ten times. This rearrangement joins TRBV27 to TRBJ2-7; TRBD1 aligns across 8 bases. J lost 5 bases, V lost 5 bases, and 8 bases had no gene match. The CDR3 is 14 residues long. Per the germline V gene, CDR1 is MNHEY and CDR2 is SMNVEV (reference sequence). In DNA form, the CDR3 reads TGTGCCAGCAGTCCACACACGGACAGGGACGAGCAGTACTTC. It translates to CASSPHTDRDEQYF.

This clonotype was picked up many times. This rearrangement joins TRBV27 to TRBJ2-1; the match to TRBD2 covers 11 bases. The V gene's germline CDR1 is MNHEY and CDR2 SMNVEV (reference sequence). The CDR3 runs 15 residues. Trimming cost V 3 bases and J 8 bases; bases outside gene matches: 6. Here the CDR3 DNA reads TGTGCCAGCAGTTTTAGTATAGCGGGAGGGGATGAGCAGTTCTTC. Translating it yields CASSFSIAGGDEQFF.

The chain joins TRBV5-5 to TRBJ2-4; D gene unclear. V shed 3 bases and J shed 0 bases, with 13 bases lying between them. CDR3 size: 16 residues. Germline-derived CDR1 and CDR2 are SGHKS and YYEKEE (reference sequence). CDR3 DNA: TGTGCCAGCAGCTCTGTCACAGATATAGCCAAAAACATTCAGTACTTC. It is translated as CASSSVTDIAKNIQYF.

This clonotype showed up many times. The chain employs TRBV27 and TRBJ2-7; D is possibly TRBD2 (6 bases). The germline gives CDR1 MNHEY, CDR2 SMNVEV (reference sequence). Trimming took 2 bases from V and 4 from J, leaving 15 bases between them. The CDR3 contains 15 residues. The CDR3 here is CASSLDRDWRYEQYF. For the CDR3, the DNA is TGTGCCAGCAGTTTAGATAGGGACTGGAGATACGAGCAGTACTTC.

A few counts support this clonotype. This rearrangement joins TRBV6-2 or TRBV6-3 to TRBJ2-6, with unresolved D. The germline CDR1 and CDR2 sequences are MNHEY and SVGEGT. Trimming left V 0 bases short and J 1 base short, with 7 bases between. This CDR3 has 16 amino acids. The CDR3 sequence: CASSYSKGSGANVLTF. CDR3 coding DNA: TGTGCCAGCAGTTACTCGAAGGGATCTGGGGCCAACGTCCTGACTTTC.

The V gene is TRBV24-1, the J gene TRBJ2-1; 8 positions match TRBD2. The V gene end was trimmed by 3 bases and the J gene end by 5 bases; junction bases not matched to a gene: 11. The CDR3 is made up of 17 amino acids. CDR1 KGHDR and CDR2 SFDVKD come from the germline V gene. CDR3 nucleotide sequence: TGTGCCACCAGTGATACCCGGACGGGAGGGCCCCACAATGAGCAGTTCTTC. Amino acids: CATSDTRTGGPHNEQFF.

This clonotype has just a few counts. This chain joins TRBV6-1 and TRBJ2-1, with D perhaps TRBD2 (5 bases). The germline gives CDR1 MNHNS, CDR2 SASEGT. Trimming stripped 10 bases from V and 8 bases from J, with 18 bases between. This CDR3 is built from 13 residues. DNA of the CDR3: TGTGCCACCACCTATCTGCCGGGGTATGAGCAGTTCTTC. Translation: CATTYLPGYEQFF.

This clonotype showed up many times. The genes are TRBV7-9 and TRBJ2-1, with TRBD1 identical over 7 bases. Germline V gene data show CDR1 as SEHNR and CDR2 as FQNEAQ (reference sequence). V lost 3 bases and J lost 0; bases outside the gene matches: 14. The CDR3 sequence is 19 residues long. CDR3: CASSLEGGFWISSYNEQFF. In nucleotides, the CDR3 is TGTGCCAGCAGCTTGGAAGGGGGCTTCTGGATTAGCTCCTACAATGAGCAGTTCTTC.

A few counts support this clonotype. The CDR3 nucleotides are TGTGCCAGCAGTTTCTCAGGGAGGGGAGCAACTAATGAAAAACTGTTTTTT. Its protein is CASSFSGRGATNEKLFF. The chain combines TRBV12-3 or TRBV12-4 with TRBJ1-4; TRBD1 might be the D (5 bases). Trimming removed 3 bases from V and 0 bases from J, with 14 bases in between. This CDR3 has 17 amino acids.

There are many counts of this clonotype. The chain is built from TRBV20-1 and TRBJ2-5; D remains unclear. Germline loops: CDR1 DFQATT, CDR2 SNEGSKA (reference sequence). Trimming cost V 0 bases and J 0 bases, with 20 bases left between them. This CDR3 has 18 residues. The CDR3 reads CSARDLFSVRRYQETQYF. The CDR3, as DNA: TGCAGTGCTAGAGATCTCTTCTCGGTCAGAAGATACCAAGAGACCCAGTACTTC.

The chain uses TRBV10-1 and TRBJ2-1, with 16 bases lining up with TRBD2. V shed 3 bases and J 3 bases; nucleotides not matched to a gene: 8. This CDR3 has 19 residues. Germline V gene lookup returns CDR1 WNHNN and CDR2 SYGVQD (reference sequence). In nucleotides, the CDR3 is TGCGCCAGCAGTGAAGTTGGGACTAGCGGGAGGGCCTACTACAATGAGCAGTTCTTC. The encoded protein is CASSEVGTSGRAYYNEQFF.

The chain combines TRBV7-9 with TRBJ1-3, with D perhaps matching TRBD1 (5 bases). The CDR3 runs to 19 residues. The ends were cut back, 5 bases at V and 0 bases at J, with 23 bases in the middle. Germline V gene lookup returns CDR1 SEHNR and CDR2 FQNEAQ (reference sequence). CDR3 sequence: CASSPNPTQGFSSGNTIYF. The CDR3 coding sequence is TGTGCCAGCAGCCCGAACCCCACTCAGGGATTTAGCTCTGGAAACACCATATATTTT. Drawing the rest from reference TRBV7-9 and TRBJ1-3, the complete variable domain is DTGVSQNPRHKITKRGQNVTFRCDPISEHNRLYWYRQTLGQGPEFLTYFQNEAQLEKSRLLSDRFSAERPKGSFSTLEIQRTEQGDSAMYLCASSPNPTQGFSSGNTIYFGEGSWLTVV.

V is TRBV6-2 or TRBV6-3 and J is TRBJ1-5, with D possibly TRBD1 on 5 matching bases. The length of the CDR3 is 15 residues. Germline loops: CDR1 MNHEY, CDR2 SVGEGT. With 4 bases removed from V and 0 bases from J, the gap between germline ends came to 10 bases. This CDR3 reads CASSLGVDSNQPQHF. DNA of the CDR3: TGTGCCAGCAGTTTAGGGGTCGATAGCAATCAGCCCCAGCATTTT.

This clonotype was detected ten times or more. The V call is TRBV7-9, the J call TRBJ2-7, with D possibly matching TRBD1 (5 bases). This CDR3 region has 15 residues. The V gene's germline CDR1 is SEHNR and CDR2 FQNEAQ (reference sequence). Deletions cut 5 bases from V and 2 bases from J, with 16 bases between. The CDR3 here is CASSPDSPLPYEQYF. For the CDR3, the DNA is TGTGCCAGCAGCCCCGACAGTCCACTCCCCTACGAGCAGTACTTC.

This clonotype was seen at least ten times. V gene TRBV2 combines with J gene TRBJ2-1, with D hard to call. This CDR3 region has 12 residues. Trimming took off 4 bases at V and 5 bases at J, with 6 bases between the two ends. Germline lookup yields CDR1 SNHLY and CDR2 FYNNEI. The CDR3 nucleotides read TGTGCCAGCAGTGCGGACGACAATGAGCAGTTCTTC. Translation: CASSADDNEQFF.

The chain couples TRBV11-2 to TRBJ2-7; no clear D gene. There are 15 residues in the CDR3. Germline loops: CDR1 SGHAT, CDR2 FQNNGV. Trimming stripped 8 bases from V and 0 bases from J, with 17 bases between. CDR3 residues: CASGFGETASYEQYF. CDR3 nucleotides: TGTGCCAGCGGGTTTGGGGAAACAGCCTCCTACGAGCAGTACTTC. The whole variable domain, filled in from reference TRBV11-2 and TRBJ2-7, reads EAGVAQSPRYKIIEKRQSVAFWCNPISGHATLYWYQQILGQGPKLLIQFQNNGVVDDSQLPKDRFSAERLKGVDSTLKIQPAKLEDSAVYLCASGFGETASYEQYFGPGTRLTVT.

There are many counts of this clonotype. V usage is TRBV20-1 and J usage is TRBJ2-3; TRBD1 or TRBD2 may be the D gene (5 bases each). CDR1 and CDR2 (germline): DFQATT, SNEGSKA (reference sequence). The V end was cut by 3 bases, the J end by 0 bases, with 10 bases between. This CDR3 is 14 amino acids long. CDR3 DNA sequence: TGCAGTGCTAGGAATTGGGACAGCACAGATACGCAGTATTTT. Its translation: CSARNWDSTDTQYF.

This clonotype came up many times. This rearrangement joins TRBV3-1 to TRBJ1-4; TRBD1 matches 10 bases. The CDR3 is made up of 17 amino acids. Germline loops: CDR1 LGHDT, CDR2 YNNKEL (reference sequence). With 1 base clipped from V and 3 bases from J, the junction kept 5 bases outside the gene matches. Here the CDR3 DNA reads TGTGCCAGCAGCCAAGCTCGACAGGGGGCTTCTAATGAAAAACTGTTTTTT. It encodes CASSQARQGASNEKLFF.

The chain is built from TRBV6-1 and TRBJ2-2; 9 positions match TRBD1. The CDR3 consists of 15 residues. The junction had 8 bases not matched to a gene; V was cut back by 6 bases and J by 6 bases. From germline, CDR1 is MNHNS and CDR2 SASEGT. The chain's CDR3 is CASRTGTGSSGELFF. The CDR3 region has the DNA TGTGCCAGCAGGACCGGGACAGGGTCGTCCGGGGAGCTGTTTTTT.

The sample holds many counts of this clonotype. J is TRBJ2-7 and V is TRBV28; 9 bases map to TRBD1. Germline V gene data show CDR1 as MDHEN and CDR2 as SYDVKM. The CDR3 sequence is 14 residues long. V lost 6 bases, J lost 3 bases, and 6 bases stayed unmatched. CDR3 loop: CASREQGAIYEQYF. The DNA for the CDR3 is TGTGCCAGCAGGGAACAGGGGGCTATCTACGAGCAGTACTTC.

At least ten counts were recorded for this clonotype. This rearrangement joins TRBV30 to TRBJ1-3; D is uncertain. Trimming removed 2 bases from V and 0 bases from J, with 14 bases in between. The germline gives CDR1 GTSNPN, CDR2 SVGIG (reference sequence). The CDR3 is 16 amino acids. The DNA for the CDR3 is TGTGCCTGGAGTCCTGGCGGTGGCTACTCTGGAAACACCATATATTTT. This encodes CAWSPGGGYSGNTIYF.

The chain is built from TRBV15 and TRBJ2-3; 8 bases align to TRBD1. V lost 6 bases to trimming and J lost 2 bases; unmatched junction nucleotides: 7. The CDR3 contains 15 residues. Germline-derived CDR1 and CDR2 are LNHNV and YYDKDF (reference sequence). CDR3 in amino acids: CATRLDRAFTDTQYF. CDR3 sequence (DNA): TGTGCCACCAGGCTGGACAGGGCCTTCACAGATACGCAGTATTTT. The entire variable domain, with the rest obtained from reference TRBV15 and TRBJ2-3, is as follows: DAMVIQNPRYQVTQFGKPVTLSCSQTLNHNVMYWYQQKSSQAPKLLFHYYDKDFNNEADTPDNFQSRRPNTSFCFLDIRSPGLGDTAMYLCATRLDRAFTDTQYFGPGTRLTVL.

The chain links TRBV27 to TRBJ2-1; tentatively, D is TRBD1 (6 bases). The CDR3 has 19 amino acids. Per the germline V gene, CDR1 is MNHEY and CDR2 is SMNVEV (reference sequence). Trimming pared 4 bases from V and 4 bases from J, leaving 26 bases between. The DNA of the CDR3 is TGTGCCAGCAGTTCTCAAGTTCGAAAACAGGGCTTCAGGTACAATGAGCAGTTCTTC. Protein product: CASSSQVRKQGFRYNEQFF.

The table lists this clonotype with many counts. The rearrangement uses TRBV30 and TRBJ2-1; TRBD2 matches 9 bases. The CDR3 is 15 amino acids. Trimming took 0 bases from V and 4 from J; bases not matched to a gene: 4. The germline CDR1 and CDR2 sequences are GTSNPN and SVGIG (reference sequence). The CDR3 bases are TGTGCCTGGAGTGTACTGAGCGGGAGGTACAATGAGCAGTTCTTC. Its translation: CAWSVLSGRYNEQFF.

This clonotype showed up many times. The chain has TRBV20-1 and TRBJ2-1, with D perhaps matching TRBD2 (5 bases). The germline CDR1 and CDR2 sequences are DFQATT and SNEGSKA (reference sequence). The CDR3 length is 14 residues. Between the trimmed V and J ends, which lost 4 bases and 0 bases, there was a span of 10 bases. CDR3 amino acids: CSATRLSSYNEQFF. CDR3 sequence (DNA): TGCAGTGCTACGAGACTATCCTCCTACAATGAGCAGTTCTTC.

The rearrangement links TRBV12-3 or TRBV12-4 to TRBJ1-5; TRBD1 is a possible D gene (5 bases). V lost 3 bases and J 1 base, leaving 7 bases between the germline ends. The CDR3 extends over 14 amino acids. The CDR3 nucleotides are TGTGCCAGCAGTTTCCGGGACAGCAATCAGCCCCAGCATTTT. It yields the protein CASSFRDSNQPQHF.